A single sample gave rise to the 30 T cell receptor beta chains below, sequenced in a study of cytotoxic CD8 clonotypes in ibrutinib-treated CLL. Produced via immunoSEQ multiplex PCR; TCRdb's table is partial and in-frame only. The data show 200,000 to 250,000 clones, 79% seen once. Sequenced here: PBMCs, sampled after 12 months of ibrutinib treatment. All receptors come from a human donor with chronic lymphocytic leukemia.

In its sample, this clone was seen once. The CDR3 DNA is TGTGCCACCACCCGAGGGGGCGACTACAATGAGCAGTTCTTC. This gives the protein CATTRGGDYNEQFF. The V and J genes are TRBV15 and TRBJ2-1; TRBD1 aligns across 7 bases. The length of the CDR3 is 14 residues. The germline V gene has CDR1 LNHNV and CDR2 YYDKDF (reference sequence). The V and J ends lost 7 bases and 3 bases, in that order; junction bases with no gene match: 6. Combining the CDR3 with reference TRBV15 and TRBJ2-1 gives the whole variable domain DAMVIQNPRYQVTQFGKPVTLSCSQTLNHNVMYWYQQKSSQAPKLLFHYYDKDFNNEADTPDNFQSRRPNTSFCFLDIRSPGLGDTAMYLCATTRGGDYNEQFFGPGTRLTVL.

V is TRBV7-2 and J is TRBJ2-5, with D possibly TRBD1 on 5 matching bases. Germline V gives CDR1 SGHTA, CDR2 FQGNSA. CDR3 length equals 15 residues. V dropped 2 bases and J dropped 4 bases, with 14 bases sitting between them. CDR3 nucleotide sequence: TGTGCCAGCAGCTTATTGTCAGGGCCCACAGAGACCCAGTACTTC. It is translated as CASSLLSGPTETQYF.

This clone was picked up one time. This chain uses TRBV5-4 with TRBJ1-4; D is uncertain. Germline V gene sequence: CDR1 SGHNT, CDR2 YYREEE (reference sequence). The CDR3 totals 14 residues. V was pared by 0 bases and J by 7 bases, with 10 bases between. The CDR3 loop reads CASSLGGSTEKLFF. For the CDR3, the DNA is TGTGCCAGCAGCTTGGGGGGTAGTACTGAAAAACTGTTTTTT. Filled out from reference TRBV5-4 and TRBJ1-4, the complete variable domain reads ETGVTQSPTHLIKTRGQQVTLRCSSQSGHNTVSWYQQALGQGPQFIFQYYREEENGRGNFPPRFSGLQFPNYSSELNVNALELDDSALYLCASSLGGSTEKLFFGSGTQLSVL.

J is TRBJ1-1 and V is TRBV15; 7 bases align to TRBD1. This CDR3 is 14 amino acids long. From germline, CDR1 is LNHNV and CDR2 YYDKDF (reference sequence). V lost 0 bases, J lost 12 bases, and 10 bases stayed unmatched. CDR3 protein: CATSREGGQMMTFF. DNA for the CDR3: TGTGCCACCAGCAGAGAAGGGGGCCAGATGATGACTTTCTTT. Using reference TRBV15 and TRBJ1-1 for the parts outside the CDR3, the full variable domain is DAMVIQNPRYQVTQFGKPVTLSCSQTLNHNVMYWYQQKSSQAPKLLFHYYDKDFNNEADTPDNFQSRRPNTSFCFLDIRSPGLGDTAMYLCATSREGGQMMTFFGQGTRLTVV.

This chain joins TRBV9 and TRBJ1-4; possible D gene TRBD1, 6 bases. Trimming removed 4 bases from V and 6 bases from J, with 16 bases in between. Looked up from germline, CDR1 is SGDLS and CDR2 is YYNGEE. There are 15 residues in the CDR3. The CDR3: CASSLEGDSYEKLFF. The DNA of the CDR3 is TGTGCCAGCAGCCTGGAGGGGGATTCATATGAAAAACTGTTTTTT. Based on the CDR3 plus reference TRBV9 and TRBJ1-4, the full variable domain is DSGVTQTPKHLITATGQRVTLRCSPRSGDLSVYWYQQSLDQGLQFLIQYYNGEERAKGNILERFSAQQFPDLHSELNLSSLELGDSALYFCASSLEGDSYEKLFFGSGTQLSVL.

The genes are TRBV7-2 and TRBJ1-2; D ambiguous. Trimming removed 0 bases from V and 3 bases from J, with 5 bases in between. Germline CDR1 SGHTA, CDR2 FQGNSA. This CDR3 contains 13 residues. The CDR3 loop reads CASSLATDYGYTF. The CDR3 nucleotides are TGTGCCAGCAGCTTAGCAACAGACTATGGCTACACCTTC. Drawing the rest from reference TRBV7-2 and TRBJ1-2, the complete variable domain is GAGVSQSPSNKVTEKGKDVELRCDPISGHTALYWYRQSLGQGLEFLIYFQGNSAPDKSGLPSDRFSAERTGGSVSTLTIQRTQQEDSAVYLCASSLATDYGYTFGSGTRLTVV.

The DNA for the CDR3 is TGTGCCAGCAGCGCGCGACGGAACACTGAAGCTTTCTTT. Its protein is CASSARRNTEAFF. The chain has TRBV9 and TRBJ1-1; D is unresolved. The CDR3 is 13 amino acids. Per germline, CDR1 SGDLS and CDR2 YYNGEE. Trimming shortened V by 3 bases and J by 1 base, and 7 bases separated the two germline ends.

The rearrangement links TRBV5-1 to TRBJ2-3; either TRBD1 or TRBD2 may supply D (5 bases each). CDR3 length: 13 amino acids. Germline assignment: CDR1 SGHRS and CDR2 YFSETQ. The V gene lost 2 bases and the J gene lost 4 bases, with 8 bases spanning the gap. Written as DNA, the CDR3 is TGCGCCAGCAGCTTAAGGGACCCAGATACGCAGTATTTT. Translated, it gives CASSLRDPDTQYF. The full variable domain, completed using reference TRBV5-1 and TRBJ2-3, is KAGVTQTPRYLIKTRGQQVTLSCSPISGHRSVSWYQQTPGQGLQFLFEYFSETQRNKGNFPGRFSGRQFSNSRSEMNVSTLELGDSALYLCASSLRDPDTQYFGPGTRLTVL.

The chain uses TRBV4-1 and TRBJ2-7; D remains ambiguous. The CDR3 has 14 amino acids. Deletions cut 0 bases from V and 7 bases from J, with 13 bases between. CDR1 MGHRA and CDR2 YSYEKL come from the germline V gene. CDR3 sequence: CASSQEGQPGEQYF. The CDR3 nucleotides read TGCGCCAGCAGCCAAGAAGGCCAGCCCGGAGAGCAGTACTTC.

The chain links TRBV11-2 to TRBJ2-1; 9 positions agree with TRBD2. Trimming removed 3 bases from V and 8 bases from J; junction bases left unmatched: 11. There are 16 residues in the CDR3. CDR1 and CDR2 from the germline V gene are SGHAT and FQNNGV. CDR3 sequence: CASSFFGGTSRDEQFF. The CDR3 DNA reads TGTGCCAGCAGCTTTTTTGGTGGGACTAGCCGCGATGAGCAGTTCTTC.

With regard to this clone: Germline is not matched at one junction end, which may reflect a read error. This rearrangement joins TRBV7-7 to TRBJ2-5; maybe TRBD2 (5 bases). This CDR3 comprises 14 residues. Looked up from germline, CDR1 is SSHAT and CDR2 is FNYEAQ (reference sequence). The CDR3 region is CASSLAPGPETQYF. CDR3 DNA: TGTGCTAGCAGCTTAGCGCCCGGGCCAGAGACCCAGTACTTC. The full variable domain, in which reference TRBV7-7 and TRBJ2-5 provide the parts outside the CDR3, is GAGVSQSPRYKVTKRGQDVTLRCDPISSHATLYWYQQALGQGPEFLTYFNYEAQPDKSGLPSDRFSAERPEGSISTLTIQRTEQRDSAMYRCASSLAPGPETQYFGPGTRLLVL.

V and J are TRBV6-6 and TRBJ2-2; no clear D. Germline CDR1 reads MNHNY; CDR2 reads SVGAGI (reference sequence). CDR3 length: 13 amino acids. Trimming took off 6 bases at V and 6 bases at J, with 11 bases between the two ends. The CDR3 DNA sequence: TGTGCCAGCAGACCTGGTTTGTCCGGGGAGCTGTTTTTT. It encodes CASRPGLSGELFF.

In this sample, this clone turned up a few times. J is TRBJ1-1 and V is TRBV5-1, with TRBD1 matching over 7 bases. The CDR3 has 12 amino acids. Germline values: CDR1 SGHRS, CDR2 YFSETQ. The junction had 3 bases not matched to a gene; V was cut back by 4 bases and J by 6 bases. CDR3 in DNA: TGCGCCAGCAGCAAGGGACAGTCTGAAGCTTTCTTT. Translated, it gives CASSKGQSEAFF.

This sequence joins TRBV2 and TRBJ2-3; 16 bases map to TRBD2. Germline V CDR1 and CDR2: SNHLY, FYNNEI. V lost 9 bases, J lost 0 bases, and 9 bases stayed unmatched. This CDR3 region has 18 residues. The CDR3 reads CASPGLAGGWTSTDTQYF. CDR3 nucleotide sequence: TGTGCCAGTCCGGGACTAGCGGGAGGGTGGACTAGCACAGATACGCAGTATTTT.

This chain joins TRBV28 and TRBJ1-1, with 10 positions matching TRBD1. CDR3 size: 21 residues. Trimming took 5 bases from V and 1 from J; bases not matched to a gene: 22. Germline V gene sequence: CDR1 MDHEN, CDR2 SYDVKM. The DNA of the CDR3 is TGTGCCAGCAGTCCACGAAAGCTAGGGGGGGGACAGGGGACCCCGAACACTGAAGCTTTCTTT. Its translation is CASSPRKLGGGQGTPNTEAFF.

The chain carries TRBV6-6 and TRBJ2-5; TRBD1 is a possible D gene (6 bases). With 6 bases removed from V and 4 bases from J, the gap between germline ends came to 9 bases. CDR1 MNHNY and CDR2 SVGAGI come from the germline V gene (reference sequence). CDR3 length: 12 amino acids. As DNA, the CDR3 is TGTGCCAGCAGGTTACAGGGAGAGACCCAGTACTTC. Protein: CASRLQGETQYF.

The V gene is TRBV29-1, the J gene TRBJ1-1; 12 nucleotides agree with TRBD1. This CDR3 contains 15 residues. Unmatched junction bases numbered 6, after V lost 6 bases and J lost 1 base. CDR1 and CDR2 from the germline V gene are SQVTM and ANQGSEA. For the CDR3, the DNA is TGCAGCGTGAAGGGACAGGGGGCGCGGAACACTGAAGCTTTCTTT. Translated, it gives CSVKGQGARNTEAFF.

The V gene is TRBV6-1, the J gene TRBJ1-2; D ambiguous. With 3 bases removed from V and 6 bases from J, the gap between germline ends came to 8 bases. The CDR3 spans 12 residues. CDR1 is MNHNS and CDR2 is SASEGT in the germline V gene. CDR3 DNA: TGTGCCAGCAGTGAGCGACTTAATGGCTACACCTTC. Residues: CASSERLNGYTF.

With respect to this clone: The same CDR3 is also encoded by other DNA sequences in this sample. Here the CDR3 reads CASSLELGGELFF. CDR3 sequence (DNA): TGCGCCAGCAGCTTGGAATTGGGAGGGGAGCTGTTTTTT. V is TRBV5-1 and J is TRBJ2-2, with D unresolved. Germline CDR1 is SGHRS and CDR2 is YFSETQ. V was cut by 0 bases and J by 8 bases, with 8 bases left in between. This CDR3 is 13 amino acids long.

This clone was observed a handful of times. V usage is TRBV19 and J usage is TRBJ2-1; TRBD1 aligns across 10 bases. The J segment lost 4 bases and the V segment lost 6 bases, leaving 6 bases of the junction unmatched. The CDR3 covers 15 residues. Germline CDR1 LNHDA, CDR2 SQIVND (reference sequence). CDR3 nucleotides: TGTGCCAGTAGGCCGGGACAGGGGACATACAATGAGCAGTTCTTC. This codes for CASRPGQGTYNEQFF.

The chain joins TRBV19 to TRBJ1-2; tentative D call: TRBD1 (6 bases). Germline CDR1 is LNHDA and CDR2 is SQIVND (reference sequence). V dropped 5 bases and J dropped 4 bases, with 20 bases sitting between them. CDR3 size: 16 residues. Written as DNA, the CDR3 is TGTGCCAGTAGTGCCTCAACCGGGGGGCTCGTCTATGGCTACACCTTC. Encoded protein: CASSASTGGLVYGYTF.

Only one count was recorded for this clone. The rearrangement uses TRBV28 and TRBJ2-3; TRBD2 matches at 14 bases. Germline V gene lookup returns CDR1 MDHEN and CDR2 SYDVKM. The trim removed 2 bases at V and 6 bases at J, leaving 4 bases unmatched. This CDR3 region has 16 residues. The CDR3 DNA follows: TGTGCCAGCAGTTTACCCCGGACTAGCGGGAGGGATACGCAGTATTTT. Protein product: CASSLPRTSGRDTQYF. The full variable domain, in which reference TRBV28 and TRBJ2-3 provide the parts outside the CDR3, is DVKVTQSSRYLVKRTGEKVFLECVQDMDHENMFWYRQDPGLGLRLIYFSYDVKMKEKGDIPEGYSVSREKKERFSLILESASTNQTSMYLCASSLPRTSGRDTQYFGPGTRLTVL.

The DNA of the CDR3 is TGTGCCAGCAGTTCACAGGGCCCTGAAGCTTTCTTT. Protein sequence: CASSSQGPEAFF. The V call is TRBV6-5, the J call TRBJ1-1; a possible D gene is TRBD1 (6 bases). This CDR3 region has 12 residues. Germline V lookup: CDR1 MNHEY, CDR2 SVGAGI. V lost 4 bases and J 6 bases, leaving 9 bases between the germline ends.

This clone showed up just once. The chain carries TRBV5-4 and TRBJ2-7; 12 positions agree with TRBD2. This CDR3 contains 17 residues. J gave up 6 bases and V 4 bases, and 14 bases lay outside the gene matches. Germline CDR1 and CDR2: SGHNT and YYREEE (reference sequence). The CDR3 DNA follows: TGTGCCAGCAGCCAAGCTGTTGGACTAGCGGGGAAGGCCGAGCAGTACTTC. Its translation is CASSQAVGLAGKAEQYF.

The chain uses TRBV5-1 and TRBJ2-6, with 8 bases fitting TRBD2. Germline CDR1 SGHRS, CDR2 YFSETQ. This CDR3 spans 19 amino acids. The trim removed 4 bases at V and 2 bases at J, leaving 14 bases unmatched. CDR3 region: CASSALPGGRSTGANVLTF. The CDR3, as DNA: TGCGCCAGCAGCGCCCTTCCCGGCGGGAGGTCCACTGGGGCCAACGTCCTGACTTTC.

The V and J genes are TRBV11-2 and TRBJ1-2; 10 nucleotides align to TRBD1. Germline CDR1 and CDR2: SGHAT and FQNNGV. This CDR3 spans 16 amino acids. J was trimmed by 5 bases and V by 2 bases; bases with no gene match: 8. The CDR3 DNA follows: TGTGCCAGCAGCTTATGGGGACAGGGGTTTTGGTATGGCTACACCTTC. Amino acid sequence: CASSLWGQGFWYGYTF.

Written as DNA, the CDR3 is TGTGCCAGCACACCGACAGGTTTTTCCACTTCTAACTATGGCTACACCTTC. This encodes CASTPTGFSTSNYGYTF. V usage is TRBV19 and J usage is TRBJ1-2; TRBD1 might be the D (6 bases). From germline, CDR1 is LNHDA and CDR2 SQIVND (reference sequence). The CDR3 consists of 17 residues. Trimming left V 9 bases short and J 0 bases short, with 23 bases between. Supplemented by reference TRBV19 and TRBJ1-2, the full variable domain reads DGGITQSPKYLFRKEGQNVTLSCEQNLNHDAMYWYRQDPGQGLRLIYYSQIVNDFQKGDIAEGYSVSREKKESFPLTVTSAQKNPTAFYLCASTPTGFSTSNYGYTFGSGTRLTVV.

J is TRBJ2-2 and V is TRBV27; D possibly corresponds to TRBD1 (7 bases). Trimming left V 5 bases short and J 3 bases short, with 16 bases between. Germline loops: CDR1 MNHEY, CDR2 SMNVEV (reference sequence). This CDR3 is built from 16 residues. CDR3 region: CASSPPAGGYTGELFF. The CDR3 region has the DNA TGTGCCAGCAGTCCGCCGGCAGGGGGGTACACCGGGGAGCTGTTTTTT.

This clone was recorded only once. The chain is built from TRBV28 and TRBJ2-7; D ambiguous. The V gene lost 5 bases and the J gene lost 2 bases, with 22 bases spanning the gap. CDR1 and CDR2 from the germline V gene are MDHEN and SYDVKM. The CDR3 spans 17 residues. The CDR3 spells CASSPSTPPTPTYEQYF. CDR3 DNA: TGTGCCAGCAGTCCCTCCACCCCACCGACACCCACCTACGAGCAGTACTTC.

V gene TRBV10-1 combines with J gene TRBJ1-6; 8 bases line up with TRBD1. The CDR3 covers 14 residues. The J segment lost 6 bases and the V segment lost 2 bases, leaving 0 bases of the junction unmatched. Germline V lookup: CDR1 WNHNN, CDR2 SYGVQD (reference sequence). CDR3 amino acids: CASSEDRGNSPLHF. The CDR3 DNA reads TGCGCCAGCAGTGAGGACAGGGGTAATTCACCCCTCCACTTT.